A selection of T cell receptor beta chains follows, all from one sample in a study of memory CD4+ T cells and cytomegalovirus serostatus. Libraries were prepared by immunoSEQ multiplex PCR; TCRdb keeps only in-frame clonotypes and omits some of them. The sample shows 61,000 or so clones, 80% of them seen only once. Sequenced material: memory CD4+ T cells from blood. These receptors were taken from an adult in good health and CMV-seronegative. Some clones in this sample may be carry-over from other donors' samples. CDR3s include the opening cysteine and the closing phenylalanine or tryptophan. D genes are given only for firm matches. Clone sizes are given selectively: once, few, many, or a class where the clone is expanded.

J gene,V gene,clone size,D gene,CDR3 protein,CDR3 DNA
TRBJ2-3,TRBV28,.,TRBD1,CASSPGQDLSTDTQYF,TGTGCCAGCAGTCCGGGACAGGACCTTAGCACAGATACGCAGTATTTT
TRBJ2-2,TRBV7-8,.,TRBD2,CASSVLADTGELFF,TGTGCCAGCAGTGTTCTAGCGGACACCGGGGAGCTGTTTTTT
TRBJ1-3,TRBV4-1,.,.,CASSPWAGSGNTIYF,TGCGCCAGCAGCCCGTGGGCAGGGTCTGGAAACACCATATATTTT
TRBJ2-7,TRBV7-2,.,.,CASSLGGGGADYEQYF,TGTGCCAGCAGCTTAGGAGGCGGGGGCGCCGATTACGAGCAGTACTTC
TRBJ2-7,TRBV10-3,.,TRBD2,CAISAGLEGYEQYF,TGTGCCATCAGTGCGGGACTAGAAGGCTACGAGCAGTACTTC
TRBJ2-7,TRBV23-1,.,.,CASRGDSVSYEQYF,TGCGCCAGCCGCGGAGACTCCGTCTCCTACGAGCAGTACTTC
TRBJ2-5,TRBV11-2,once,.,CASSFEIRETQYF,TGTGCCAGCAGCTTCGAGATACGGGAGACCCAGTACTTC
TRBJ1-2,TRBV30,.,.,CAWSAEFGGYTF,TGTGCCTGGAGTGCCGAGTTTGGCGGCTACACCTTC
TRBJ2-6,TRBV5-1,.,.,CASSPNQRSGANVLTF,TGCGCCAGCAGCCCTAACCAGAGGTCCGGGGCCAACGTCCTGACTTTC
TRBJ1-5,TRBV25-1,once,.,CASGSTVYSNQPQHF,TGTGCCAGCGGGTCAACCGTTTATAGCAATCAGCCCCAGCATTTT
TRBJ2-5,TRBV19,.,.,CASSPWKETQYF,TGTGCCAGTAGTCCGTGGAAAGAGACCCAGTACTTC
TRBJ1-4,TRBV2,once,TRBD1,CASSVQGIREKLFF,TGTGCCAGCAGTGTACAGGGGATAAGGGAAAAACTGTTTTTT
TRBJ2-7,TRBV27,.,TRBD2,CASRLRAPPKAGVYEQYF,TGTGCCAGCAGGTTACGGGCCCCCCCGAAAGCGGGAGTCTACGAGCAGTACTTC
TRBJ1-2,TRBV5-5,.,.,CASSLSDSNYGYTF,TGTGCCAGCAGCTTGTCAGACAGCAACTATGGCTACACCTTC
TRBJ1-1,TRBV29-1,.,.,CSVEFSGRNTEAFF,TGCAGCGTTGAATTCTCGGGGAGGAACACTGAAGCTTTCTTT
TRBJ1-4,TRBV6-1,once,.,CASSDRLNEKLFF,TGTGCCAGCAGTGACAGGCTTAATGAAAAACTGTTTTTT
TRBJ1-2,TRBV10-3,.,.,CAGTSRDYGYTF,TGTGCCGGGACGAGTAGGGACTATGGCTACACCTTC
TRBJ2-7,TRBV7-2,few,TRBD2,CASSFGFGRGGYEQYF,TGTGCCAGCAGCTTCGGGTTCGGGCGCGGGGGTTACGAGCAGTACTTC
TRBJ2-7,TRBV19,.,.,CASSSPRAGSAYEQYF,TGTGCCAGTAGTAGTCCCAGGGCAGGGAGCGCCTACGAGCAGTACTTC
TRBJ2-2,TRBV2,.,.,CASSFLATGELFF,TGTGCCAGCAGTTTTCTCGCGACCGGGGAGCTGTTTTTT
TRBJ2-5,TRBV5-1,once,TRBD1,CASSSPQGAGETQYF,TGCGCCAGCAGCTCCCCGCAGGGGGCGGGAGAGACCCAGTACTTC
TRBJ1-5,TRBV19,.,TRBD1,CASSIFTGEGNQPQHF,TGTGCCAGTAGTATCTTTACAGGGGAGGGGAATCAGCCCCAGCATTTT
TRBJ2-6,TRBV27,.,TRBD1,CASRTGHWANVLTF,TGTGCCAGCAGGACAGGGCATTGGGCCAACGTCCTGACTTTC
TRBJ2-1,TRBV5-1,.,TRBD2,CASSLEAGVHEQFF,TGCGCCAGCAGCTTGGAGGCGGGGGTCCATGAGCAGTTCTTC
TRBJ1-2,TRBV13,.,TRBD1,CASSGRGQGAYGYTF,TGTGCCAGCAGCGGACGCGGACAGGGGGCCTATGGCTACACCTTC
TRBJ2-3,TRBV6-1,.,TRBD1,CASRDRPSSTDTQYF,TGTGCCAGCAGGGACAGGCCATCTAGCACAGATACGCAGTATTTT
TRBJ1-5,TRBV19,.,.,CASSIGRGGDQPQHF,TGTGCCAGTAGTATAGGCAGGGGTGGGGATCAGCCCCAGCATTTT
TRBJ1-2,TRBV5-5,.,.,CASSLLVVGGGGYTF,TGTGCCAGCAGCTTGTTAGTAGTCGGCGGCGGTGGCTACACCTTC
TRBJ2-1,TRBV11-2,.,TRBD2,CASSLVAAGLHYNEQFF,TGTGCCAGCAGCTTAGTGGCAGCGGGACTTCACTACAATGAGCAGTTCTTC
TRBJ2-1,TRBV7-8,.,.,CASSFNSDNNEQFF,TGTGCCAGCAGCTTTAACAGCGATAACAATGAGCAGTTCTTC
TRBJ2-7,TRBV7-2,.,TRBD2,CASSRGSGRLYEQYF,TGTGCCAGCAGCCGGGGCAGCGGGAGGCTCTACGAGCAGTACTTC
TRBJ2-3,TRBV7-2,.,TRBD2,CASSVLAPYTDTQYF,TGTGCCAGCTCGGTACTAGCGCCCTACACAGATACGCAGTATTTT
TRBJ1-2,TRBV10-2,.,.,CASSAGGAGGHGYTF,TGCGCCAGCAGTGCGGGGGGGGCGGGCGGCCATGGCTACACCTTC
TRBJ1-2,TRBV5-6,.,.,CASSSSRTASYGYTF,TGTGCCAGCAGCTCAAGTAGGACTGCTTCGTATGGCTACACCTTC
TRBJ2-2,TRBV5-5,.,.,CASSTGRNAGELFF,TGTGCCAGCAGCACTGGACGCAATGCCGGGGAGCTGTTTTTT
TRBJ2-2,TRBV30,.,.,CAWRSGGARTGELFF,TGTGCCTGGAGGTCAGGGGGGGCTAGGACCGGGGAGCTGTTTTTT
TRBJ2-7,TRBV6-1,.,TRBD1,CASRGGQGAYEQYF,TGTGCCAGCAGGGGGGGACAGGGGGCCTACGAGCAGTACTTC
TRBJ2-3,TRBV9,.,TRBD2,CASSVSGGGSFFPDTQYF,TGTGCCAGCAGCGTATCGGGCGGGGGTTCTTTCTTTCCAGATACGCAGTATTTT
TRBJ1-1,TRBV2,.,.,CASSGRMNTEAFF,TGTGCCAGCAGTGGAAGAATGAACACTGAAGCTTTCTTT
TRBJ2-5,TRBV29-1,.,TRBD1,CSVRPQGAGETQYF,TGCAGCGTGAGGCCCCAGGGGGCGGGCGAGACCCAGTACTTC
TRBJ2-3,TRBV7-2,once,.,CASSSGLTTDTQYF,TGTGCCAGCAGCTCGGGACTCACCACAGATACGCAGTATTTT
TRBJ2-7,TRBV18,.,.,CASSPGQYEQYF,TGTGCCAGCTCACCGGGGCAGTACGAGCAGTACTTC
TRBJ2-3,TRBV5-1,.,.,CASSLEAGGGTDTQYF,TGCGCCAGCAGCTTAGAAGCAGGGGGGGGCACAGATACGCAGTATTTT
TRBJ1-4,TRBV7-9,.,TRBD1,CASSRTMTGAEKLFF,TGTGCCAGCAGCCGAACAATGACAGGGGCGGAAAAACTGTTTTTT
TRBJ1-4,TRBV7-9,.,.,CASSFASFEKLFF,TGTGCCAGCAGCTTCGCATCATTCGAAAAACTGTTTTTT
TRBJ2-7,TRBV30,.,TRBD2,CAWATSGHSYEQYF,TGTGCCTGGGCGACTAGCGGGCACTCCTACGAGCAGTACTTC
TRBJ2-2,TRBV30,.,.,CAWRGPNTGELFF,TGTGCCTGGAGGGGACCGAACACCGGGGAGCTGTTTTTT
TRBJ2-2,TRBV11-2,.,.,CASSSSTGELFF,TGTGCCAGCAGCTCCTCAACCGGGGAGCTGTTTTTT
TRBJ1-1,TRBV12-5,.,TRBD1,CASGPQGAGTEAFF,TGTGCTAGTGGCCCCCAGGGGGCCGGAACTGAAGCTTTCTTT
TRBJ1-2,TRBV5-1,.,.,CASSPRGSNYGYTF,TGCGCCAGCAGCCCCCGGGGATCTAACTATGGCTACACCTTC
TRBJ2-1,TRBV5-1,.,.,CASSLGQAVNEQFF,TGCGCCAGCAGCTTGGGACAGGCAGTGAATGAGCAGTTCTTC
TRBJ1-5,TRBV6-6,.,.,CASSPRGTRDQPQHF,TGTGCCAGCAGCCCCCGGGGGACCCGGGATCAGCCCCAGCATTTT
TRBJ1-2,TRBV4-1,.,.,CASSQIPPRDGYTF,TGCGCCAGCAGCCAGATCCCTCCCAGAGATGGCTACACCTTC